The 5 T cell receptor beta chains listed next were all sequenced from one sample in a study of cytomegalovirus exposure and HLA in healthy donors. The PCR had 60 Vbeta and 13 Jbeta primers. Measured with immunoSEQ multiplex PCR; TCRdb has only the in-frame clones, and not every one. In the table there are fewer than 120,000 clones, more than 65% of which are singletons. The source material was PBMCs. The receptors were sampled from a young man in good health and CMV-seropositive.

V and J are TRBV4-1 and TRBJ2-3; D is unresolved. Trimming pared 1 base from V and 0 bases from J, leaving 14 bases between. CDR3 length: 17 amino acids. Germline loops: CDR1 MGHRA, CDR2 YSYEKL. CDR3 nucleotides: TGCGCCAGCAGCCAAGTTGATATGGGCTTCAGCACAGATACGCAGTATTTT. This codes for CASSQVDMGFSTDTQYF.

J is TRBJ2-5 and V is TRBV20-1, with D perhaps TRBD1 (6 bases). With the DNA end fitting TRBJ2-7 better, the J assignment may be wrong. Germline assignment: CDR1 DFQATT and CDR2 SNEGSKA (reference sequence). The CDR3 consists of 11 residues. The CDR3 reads CSAYREYEQYF. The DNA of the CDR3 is TGCAGTGCTTACAGGGAATACGAGCAGTACTTC.

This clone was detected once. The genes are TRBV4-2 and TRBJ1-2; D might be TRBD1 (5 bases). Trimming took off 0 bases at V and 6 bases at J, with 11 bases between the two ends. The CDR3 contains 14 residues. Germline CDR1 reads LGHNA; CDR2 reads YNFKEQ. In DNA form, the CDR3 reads TGTGCCAGCAGCCAAGAAGTGACAGTCGATGGCTACACCTTC. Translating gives CASSQEVTVDGYTF.

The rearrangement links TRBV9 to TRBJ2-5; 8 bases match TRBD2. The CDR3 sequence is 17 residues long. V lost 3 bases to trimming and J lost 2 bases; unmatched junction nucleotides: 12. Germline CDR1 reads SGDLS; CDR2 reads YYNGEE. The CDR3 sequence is CASSDPKRGLNQETQYF. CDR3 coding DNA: TGTGCCAGCAGCGACCCTAAGCGGGGGCTGAATCAAGAGACCCAGTACTTC. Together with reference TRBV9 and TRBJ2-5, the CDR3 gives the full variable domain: DSGVTQTPKHLITATGQRVTLRCSPRSGDLSVYWYQQSLDQGLQFLIQYYNGEERAKGNILERFSAQQFPDLHSELNLSSLELGDSALYFCASSDPKRGLNQETQYFGPGTRLLVL.

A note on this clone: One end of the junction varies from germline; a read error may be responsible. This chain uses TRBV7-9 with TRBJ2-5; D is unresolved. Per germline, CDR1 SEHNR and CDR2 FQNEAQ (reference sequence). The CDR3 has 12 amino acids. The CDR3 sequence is CSSSLVVETQYF. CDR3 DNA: TGTTCCAGCAGCTTAGTAGTCGAGACCCAGTACTTC.